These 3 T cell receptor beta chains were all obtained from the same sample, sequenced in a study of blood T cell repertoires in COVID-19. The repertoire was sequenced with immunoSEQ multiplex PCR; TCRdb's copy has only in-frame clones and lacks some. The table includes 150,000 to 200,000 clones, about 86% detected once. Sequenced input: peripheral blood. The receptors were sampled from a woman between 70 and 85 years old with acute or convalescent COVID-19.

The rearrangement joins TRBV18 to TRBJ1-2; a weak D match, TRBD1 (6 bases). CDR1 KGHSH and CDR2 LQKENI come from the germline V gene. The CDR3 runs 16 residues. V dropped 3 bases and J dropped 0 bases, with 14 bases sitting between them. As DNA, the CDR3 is TGTGCCAGCTCACCTCGGACAGACCCCACTAACTATGGCTACACCTTC. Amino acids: CASSPRTDPTNYGYTF. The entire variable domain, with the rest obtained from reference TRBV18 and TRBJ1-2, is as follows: NAGVMQNPRHLVRRRGQEARLRCSPMKGHSHVYWYRQLPEEGLKFMVYLQKENIIDESGMPKERFSAEFPKEGPSILRIQQVVRGDSAAYFCASSPRTDPTNYGYTFGSGTRLTVV.

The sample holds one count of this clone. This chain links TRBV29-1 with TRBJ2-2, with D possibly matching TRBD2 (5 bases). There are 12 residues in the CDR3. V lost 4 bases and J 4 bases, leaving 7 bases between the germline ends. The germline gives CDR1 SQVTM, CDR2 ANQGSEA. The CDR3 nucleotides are TGCAGCGTTGGCGGGCTCACCGGGGAGCTGTTTTTT. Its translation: CSVGGLTGELFF.

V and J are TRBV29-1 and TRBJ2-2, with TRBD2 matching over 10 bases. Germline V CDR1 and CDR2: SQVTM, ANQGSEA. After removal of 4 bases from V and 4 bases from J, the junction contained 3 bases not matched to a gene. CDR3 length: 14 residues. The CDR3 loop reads CSVGTSGTTGELFF. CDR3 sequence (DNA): TGCAGCGTTGGGACTAGCGGAACCACCGGGGAGCTGTTTTTT.